This passage covers 8 T cell receptor beta chains from one sample sequenced in a study of control samples from healthy donors and cancer patients. Clones were read by immunoSEQ multiplex PCR, and TCRdb kept only the in-frame ones, dropping some. Among roughly 190,000 clones listed, 91% were seen once. The sequencing sample was made of blood. The origin of the receptors is a woman aged 25-40 years in good health.

As for this clone: At the DNA level, this CDR3 is encoded by other sequences in the same sample as well. The V gene is TRBV18, the J gene TRBJ1-6; maybe TRBD1 (6 bases). The ends were cut back, 1 base at V and 8 bases at J, with 6 bases in the middle. The CDR3 loop spans 13 amino acids. Looked up from germline, CDR1 is KGHSH and CDR2 is LQKENI. CDR3 protein: CASSPQGDSPLHF. The DNA for the CDR3 is TGTGCCAGCTCACCACAGGGGGATTCACCCCTCCACTTT.

The rearrangement links TRBV28 to TRBJ1-4, with D possibly TRBD1 on 5 matching bases. V shed 1 base and J shed 5 bases, with 8 bases lying between them. This CDR3 contains 14 residues. Germline CDR1 is MDHEN and CDR2 is SYDVKM. The chain's CDR3 is CASSLSGENEKLFF. The CDR3 nucleotides are TGTGCCAGCAGTTTATCGGGGGAGAATGAAAAACTGTTTTTT.

The chain uses TRBV4-3 and TRBJ2-1, with 11 bases fitting TRBD2. CDR3 length: 15 amino acids. V shed 0 bases and J 9 bases; nucleotides not matched to a gene: 4. Germline CDR1 and CDR2: LGHNA and YSLEER. The CDR3, as DNA: TGCGCCAGCAGCCAAGATCTAGCGGGAGGACTTGAGCAGTTCTTC. It encodes CASSQDLAGGLEQFF.

The chain has TRBV4-1 and TRBJ2-5, with 7 positions matching TRBD1. Trimming took 4 bases from V and 2 from J; bases not matched to a gene: 7. Germline values: CDR1 MGHRA, CDR2 YSYEKL. CDR3 length: 15 residues. CDR3: CASSLSGTAQETQYF. CDR3 bases: TGCGCCAGCAGCCTATCCGGGACAGCTCAAGAGACCCAGTACTTC.

The chain uses TRBV28 and TRBJ1-1; perhaps TRBD1 as D (6 bases). The V end lost 3 bases, the J end lost 11 bases, and 16 bases lay between the germline ends. The CDR3 sequence is 13 residues long. The germline CDR1 and CDR2 sequences are MDHEN and SYDVKM. As DNA, the CDR3 is TGTGCCAGCAGTTTGGGGCTACAGGGAGAGGCTTTCTTT. Protein: CASSLGLQGEAFF.

CDR3 nucleotides: TGTGCCAGCAGTAGCGGGGTCAATGAGCAGTTCTTC. The encoded protein is CASSSGVNEQFF. The V and J genes are TRBV25-1 and TRBJ2-1; TRBD2 matches 7 bases. With 5 bases clipped from V and 6 bases from J, the junction kept 1 base outside the gene matches. Germline V CDR1 and CDR2: MGHDK, SYGVNS. This CDR3 is built from 12 residues.

V and J are TRBV6-6 and TRBJ2-7, with 9 nucleotides matching TRBD1. V was pared by 4 bases and J by 1 base, with 5 bases of the junction left unmatched. Germline-derived CDR1 and CDR2 are MNHNY and SVGAGI (reference sequence). CDR3 length: 15 amino acids. The CDR3 DNA reads as TGTGCCAGCAGTTCCGGACAGGGGAAATCCTACGAGCAGTACTTC. This codes for CASSSGQGKSYEQYF.

J is TRBJ1-5 and V is TRBV7-9; TRBD1 matches at 9 bases. The germline V gene has CDR1 SEHNR and CDR2 FQNEAQ (reference sequence). The V gene end was trimmed by 5 bases and the J gene end by 5 bases; junction bases not matched to a gene: 1. There are 13 residues in the CDR3. The CDR3 DNA is TGTGCCAGCAGCCGACAGGGGGATCAGCCCCAGCATTTT. Translating gives CASSRQGDQPQHF.